These 12 T cell receptor beta chains were sequenced from one sample in a study of blood T cell repertoires in COVID-19 (dated by TCRdb to the early 2020s). Library preparation employed the immunoSEQ multiplex PCR assay. This is the immuneACCESS table as TCRdb keeps it, with only in-frame sequences that have V and J called. A part of the clones is gone; compared with another copy, unresolved V genes explain less than half, and the rest is unexplained. This sample lists 30,000 to 35,000 clones; roughly 87% were detected once. Around 30% of the sample lies in the top ten. Sample: peripheral blood. Receptors were obtained from a man older than 75 with acute or convalescent COVID-19.

The chain links TRBV4-2 to TRBJ2-5, with D unclear. Trimming took off 5 bases at V and 1 base at J, with 5 bases between the two ends. The CDR3 spans 12 residues. Germline V lookup: CDR1 LGHNA, CDR2 YNFKEQ. The CDR3 DNA reads TGTGCCAGCAGCGGCAGCCAAGAGACCCAGTACTTC. Protein product: CASSGSQETQYF.

The chain joins TRBV10-3 to TRBJ1-1; no firm D call. Germline V CDR1 and CDR2: ENHRY, SYGVKD. This CDR3 has 13 residues. The V gene lost 6 bases and the J gene lost 1 base, with 9 bases spanning the gap. In DNA, the CDR3 is TGTGCCATCAGGCGGCCGGAGAACACTGAAGCTTTCTTT. Its protein is CAIRRPENTEAFF.

The chain is built from TRBV5-1 and TRBJ1-4, with a tentative D call TRBD1 (5 bases). Trimming took off 4 bases at V and 8 bases at J, with 18 bases between the two ends. CDR3 length: 15 residues. Germline-derived CDR1 and CDR2 are SGHRS and YFSETQ. The CDR3 nucleotides read TGCGCCAGCAGCGGACAACACGCGGGGAGGGAAAAACTGTTTTTT. This gives the protein CASSGQHAGREKLFF.

The chain employs TRBV11-1 and TRBJ2-1, with D possibly TRBD2 on 6 matching bases. V was trimmed by 3 bases and J by 2 bases, leaving 11 bases between them. The length of the CDR3 is 15 residues. Germline CDR1 reads SGHAT; CDR2 reads FQDESV (reference sequence). The CDR3 DNA is TGTGCCAGCAGCTTTGCCGGGACTGCCTACAATGAGCAGTTCTTC. Translation gives CASSFAGTAYNEQFF. The variable domain in full, with the rest retrieved from reference TRBV11-1 and TRBJ2-1, is EAEVAQSPRYKITEKSQAVAFWCDPISGHATLYWYRQILGQGPELLVQFQDESVVDDSQLPKDRFSAERLKGVDSTLKIQPAELGDSAMYLCASSFAGTAYNEQFFGPGTRLTVL.

This clone has just a few counts. The chain has TRBV5-1 and TRBJ2-7; 10 bases align to TRBD2. The length of the CDR3 is 15 residues. Germline CDR1 reads SGHRS; CDR2 reads YFSETQ. J lost 3 bases, V lost 0 bases, and 3 bases had no gene match. The CDR3 region is CASSLVGTSVYEQYF. The DNA for the CDR3 is TGCGCCAGCAGCTTGGTCGGGACTAGCGTCTACGAGCAGTACTTC.

This chain joins TRBV11-3 and TRBJ1-1; no reliable D call. Trimming left V 4 bases short and J 1 base short, with 4 bases between. This CDR3 is 12 amino acids long. Germline loops: CDR1 SGHNT, CDR2 YENEEA. CDR3 bases: TGTGCCAGCAGCTCTAGGAACACTGAAGCTTTCTTT. Encoded protein: CASSSRNTEAFF.

The rearrangement joins TRBV11-2 to TRBJ1-6; unclear D gene. The CDR3 totals 15 residues. Trimming took 5 bases from V and 6 from J, leaving 14 bases between them. Germline V gene sequence: CDR1 SGHAT, CDR2 FQNNGV. The CDR3 nucleotides read TGTGCCAGCAGCCAACAGCCTCCCCTTAATTCACCCCTCCACTTT. This translates into CASSQQPPLNSPLHF.

The chain employs TRBV28 and TRBJ2-3; D remains unclear. This CDR3 comprises 14 residues. Germline loops: CDR1 MDHEN, CDR2 SYDVKM. Between the trimmed V and J ends, which lost 5 bases and 4 bases, there was a span of 13 bases. The CDR3 nucleotides are TGTGCCAGCAGTCCCCTCTCAGTGGCAGATACGCAGTATTTT. It codes for CASSPLSVADTQYF.

The count of this clone is one. The chain is built from TRBV2 and TRBJ2-5; weak D call: TRBD2 (6 bases). Germline V gene sequence: CDR1 SNHLY, CDR2 FYNNEI. The CDR3 sequence is 13 residues long. The germline V and J ends were trimmed by 3 bases and 6 bases, with 11 bases remaining between them. CDR3 DNA sequence: TGTGCCAGCAGTGAGGTCGGGAGACAGACCCAGTACTTC. Translated: CASSEVGRQTQYF.

The rearrangement links TRBV6-5 to TRBJ1-1; 8 bases agree with TRBD1. After removal of 6 bases from V and 3 bases from J, the junction contained 6 bases not matched to a gene. Germline assignment: CDR1 MNHEY and CDR2 SVGAGI. CDR3 length: 14 residues. CDR3 coding DNA: TGTGCCAGCAGGGGGGACAGGAGTTACACTGAAGCTTTCTTT. Encoded protein: CASRGDRSYTEAFF.

The chain employs TRBV4-2 and TRBJ1-4; possibly TRBD1 for D (6 bases). The CDR3 is 14 amino acids. The V and J ends lost 1 base and 3 bases respectively, with 6 bases between them. CDR1 and CDR2 (germline): LGHNA, YNFKEQ. CDR3 nucleotide sequence: TGTGCCAGCAGCCAAGGGACAGCTAATGAAAAACTGTTTTTT. This sequence encodes CASSQGTANEKLFF.

The chain has TRBV6-1 and TRBJ2-2; D is perhaps TRBD1 (6 bases). Between the trimmed V and J ends, which lost 1 base and 2 bases, there was a span of 11 bases. The CDR3 spans 16 residues. In germline, CDR1 is MNHNS, CDR2 SASEGT. The DNA for the CDR3 is TGTGCCAGCAGTGAAGTTCTGGGGGCCAACACCGGGGAGCTGTTTTTT. Translation gives CASSEVLGANTGELFF.